This TCR beta chain was found in a study of shared clonotypes between healthy human individuals. Sequencing was performed with immunoSEQ multiplex PCR; in TCRdb, only in-frame clones are kept and a portion is missing. The sample has about 2.4 million clones; over 85% are singletons. The V and J ends lost 5 bases and 5 bases respectively, with 27 bases between them. The CDR3 length is 18 residues. Looked up from germline, CDR1 is SGHNT and CDR2 is YENEEA. The clonotype comes from a young man in good health. Some clones in this sample may be carry-over from other donors' samples. Sequences were obtained from naive CD4+ T cells from PBMCs. This sample's subset: CD45RA+ positively selected. The chain recombines TRBV11-3 with TRBJ2-5; tentatively, D is TRBD1 (7 bases). CDR3: CASSPNSGAGGTVETQYF. CDR3 nucleotides: TGTGCCAGCAGCCCTAATTCTGGGGCAGGGGGGACGGTGGAGACCCAGTACTTC.